Below, 26 T cell receptor beta chains from the same sample are listed, as sequenced in a study of vaccination and CD4 T cells after COVID-19. A single record per CDR3 protein comes from TCRdb applying MiXCR to the PCR reads. The data show approximately 14,000 distinct CDR3 sequences, with roughly 71% seen just once and 1.1% held by the top ten. Source: CD4+ T cells from blood, taken after SARS-CoV-2 vaccination. The receptors here all came from a human donor who had recovered from COVID-19.

V gene TRBV5-1 combines with J gene TRBJ2-3; no firm D call. Trimming stripped 0 bases from V and 0 bases from J, with 8 bases between. Germline CDR1 and CDR2: SGHRS and YFSETQ. The length of the CDR3 is 15 residues. In DNA form, the CDR3 reads TGCGCCAGCAGCTTGGTAAATCCTAGCACAGATACGCAGTATTTT. Residues: CASSLVNPSTDTQYF.

The rearrangement uses TRBV24-1 and TRBJ1-1; 8 nucleotides agree with TRBD1. V was clipped by 7 bases and J by 2 bases; unmatched bases: 5. Germline V gene data show CDR1 as KGHDR and CDR2 as SFDVKD. This CDR3 is built from 14 residues. The CDR3 nucleotides read TGTGCCACCAGGGTTGGACAGGGAAACACTGAAGCTTTCTTT. Translation: CATRVGQGNTEAFF.

The chain carries TRBV10-3 and TRBJ2-5, with D possibly called TRBD1 or TRBD2 (6 bases each). The CDR3 consists of 15 residues. Deletions cut 8 bases from V and 2 bases from J, with 18 bases between. Germline CDR1 reads ENHRY; CDR2 reads SYGVKD. The CDR3, as DNA: TGTGCCATCGCCCAGGGCCGGGGGACACAAGAGACCCAGTACTTC. Translation gives CAIAQGRGTQETQYF.

This clonotype appeared a single time. The chain combines TRBV20-1 with TRBJ2-7; D gene uncertain. Germline V gene sequence: CDR1 DFQATT, CDR2 SNEGSKA (reference sequence). The CDR3 loop spans 14 amino acids. Trimming removed 5 bases at V and 0 bases at J, with 14 bases between. CDR3 bases: TGCAGTGCTCAAGACGGCTTTAGCTCCTACGAGCAGTACTTC. It yields the protein CSAQDGFSSYEQYF.

The chain uses TRBV18 and TRBJ1-2, with D uncertain. V was cut by 2 bases and J by 1 base, with 5 bases left in between. The germline V gene has CDR1 KGHSH and CDR2 LQKENI. The CDR3 is 13 residues long. The CDR3 nucleotides read TGTGCCAGCTCACCATTAAGTAACTATGGCTACACCTTC. Translated, it gives CASSPLSNYGYTF.

The V call is TRBV19, the J call TRBJ1-6, with 8 positions matching TRBD1. Looked up from germline, CDR1 is LNHDA and CDR2 is SQIVND (reference sequence). J gave up 10 bases and V 8 bases, and 10 bases lay outside the gene matches. The CDR3 has 14 residues. CDR3 amino acids: CASRSQGAGSPLHF. CDR3 nucleotides: TGTGCCAGTCGGAGTCAGGGGGCCGGGTCACCCCTCCACTTT.

The chain couples TRBV28 to TRBJ2-5; D assignment may be TRBD1 or TRBD2 (5 bases each). This CDR3 region has 15 residues. The V gene lost 6 bases and the J gene lost 5 bases, with 19 bases spanning the gap. Germline values: CDR1 MDHEN, CDR2 SYDVKM. The DNA of the CDR3 is TGTGCCAGCAGACGAGAACTAGGGGCTTGGGAGACCCAGTACTTC. It encodes CASRRELGAWETQYF.

The chain joins TRBV20-1 to TRBJ2-7, with 11 bases lining up with TRBD2. CDR1 is DFQATT, CDR2 SNEGSKA, per germline (reference sequence). CDR3 size: 12 residues. J gave up 6 bases and V 3 bases, and 1 base lay outside the gene matches. The CDR3 loop reads CSASGLAGEQYF. CDR3 nucleotide sequence: TGCAGTGCTAGTGGACTAGCGGGCGAGCAGTACTTC.

This rearrangement joins TRBV20-1 to TRBJ2-7, with 7 nucleotides matching TRBD2. The CDR3 consists of 19 residues. The germline V gene has CDR1 DFQATT and CDR2 SNEGSKA (reference sequence). Germline trimming cut 6 bases from V and 7 bases from J; bases unmatched to any gene: 30. This CDR3 is CSAPQPSSGGPRLSREQYF. CDR3 in DNA: TGCAGTGCCCCCCAACCTAGCTCGGGGGGACCGCGATTGTCTAGGGAGCAGTACTTC.

This clonotype is a singleton in its sample. The chain couples TRBV2 to TRBJ1-2, with a possible D match to TRBD1 (6 bases). Germline V gene data show CDR1 as SNHLY and CDR2 as FYNNEI. CDR3 length: 13 residues. V gave up 1 base and J gave up 8 bases, with 11 bases separating them. In DNA, the CDR3 is TGTGCCAGCAGTGAAGTGGCAGGGGAAGGCTACACCTTC. Translation: CASSEVAGEGYTF. Using reference TRBV2 and TRBJ1-2 for the parts outside the CDR3, the full variable domain is EPEVTQTPSHQVTQMGQEVILRCVPISNHLYFYWYRQILGQKVEFLVSFYNNEISEKSEIFDDQFSVERPDGSNFTLKIRSTKLEDSAMYFCASSEVAGEGYTFGSGTRLTVV.

The chain joins TRBV6-2 or TRBV6-3 to TRBJ2-7; 7 bases match TRBD1. CDR1 is MNHEY, CDR2 SVGEGT, per germline. CDR3 length equals 13 residues. V gave up 8 bases and J gave up 1 base; unmatched junction bases: 5. The CDR3, as DNA: TGTGCCAGCCAGGGGGACAGATCCTACGAGCAGTACTTC. It yields the protein CASQGDRSYEQYF.

The J gene is TRBJ2-7, the V gene TRBV20-1; D may be TRBD1 (6 bases). The CDR3 runs 16 residues. V was shortened by 0 bases and J by 0 bases, with 15 bases between the two germline ends. Germline lookup yields CDR1 DFQATT and CDR2 SNEGSKA (reference sequence). CDR3 sequence reads: CSARDMDSWASYEQYF. The DNA of the CDR3 is TGCAGTGCTAGAGATATGGACAGCTGGGCCTCCTACGAGCAGTACTTC.

This clonotype has a handful of counts. The rearrangement links TRBV27 to TRBJ1-1; 8 bases fit TRBD1. The V and J ends lost 6 bases and 0 bases, in that order; junction bases with no gene match: 18. The V gene's germline CDR1 is MNHEY and CDR2 SMNVEV (reference sequence). The CDR3 runs 19 residues. Here the CDR3 DNA reads TGTGCCAGCAGGGCCTTAAGGCAGGGGGCCCAGGAGATGAACACTGAAGCTTTCTTT. Translated: CASRALRQGAQEMNTEAFF.

The gene calls are TRBV28 and TRBJ1-2, with 7 bases aligning to TRBD1. The trim removed 7 bases at V and 4 bases at J, leaving 9 bases unmatched. Germline CDR1 MDHEN, CDR2 SYDVKM. The CDR3 runs 14 residues. DNA of the CDR3: TGTGCCAGCACCCAAACAGGGGACCCCTATGGCTACACCTTC. Its translation is CASTQTGDPYGYTF.

In this sample, this clonotype turned up a few times. This CDR3 is CSASTVPGNTIYF. The CDR3 DNA reads TGCAGTGCTAGTACAGTCCCTGGAAACACCATATATTTT. The chain combines TRBV20-1 with TRBJ1-3; D remains ambiguous. Germline V gene data show CDR1 as DFQATT and CDR2 as SNEGSKA (reference sequence). The length of the CDR3 is 13 residues. V was trimmed by 3 bases and J by 2 bases, leaving 8 bases between them.

For the CDR3, the DNA is TGTGCCAGTAGCAGGAACAGCGGCGGACTCGAAACGGGGACCCAGTACTTC. This gives the protein CASSRNSGGLETGTQYF. This chain uses TRBV19 with TRBJ2-5; D is perhaps TRBD2 (5 bases). The length of the CDR3 is 17 residues. Germline V gene lookup returns CDR1 LNHDA and CDR2 SQIVND (reference sequence). V was clipped by 6 bases and J by 7 bases, with 27 bases between them.

The chain links TRBV20-1 to TRBJ2-5, with D possibly being TRBD1 or TRBD2 (7 bases each). The length of the CDR3 is 13 residues. Germline lookup yields CDR1 DFQATT and CDR2 SNEGSKA (reference sequence). V lost 6 bases, J lost 2 bases, and 13 bases lay in between. CDR3 sequence: CSATRGGQETQYF. The CDR3 bases are TGCAGTGCGACCAGGGGGGGACAAGAGACCCAGTACTTC.

The V and J genes are TRBV27 and TRBJ2-7; unclear D gene. Between the trimmed V and J ends, which lost 4 bases and 7 bases, there was a span of 20 bases. CDR3 length: 15 residues. The germline V gene has CDR1 MNHEY and CDR2 SMNVEV (reference sequence). In DNA form, the CDR3 reads TGTGCCAGCAGTTCAGCCCCGGGTTGGGGTGGAGAGCAGTACTTC. It translates to CASSSAPGWGGEQYF.

The CDR3 reads CATSDLTSGSTDTQYF. The CDR3 nucleotides are TGTGCCACCAGTGACCTGACTAGCGGGAGCACAGATACGCAGTATTTT. The chain employs TRBV24-1 and TRBJ2-3, with 10 bases that match TRBD2. Per germline, CDR1 KGHDR and CDR2 SFDVKD. This CDR3 spans 16 amino acids. Losses at the gene ends were 4 bases for V and 0 bases for J; bases not matched to a gene: 3.

The chain has TRBV20-1 and TRBJ1-1, with D hard to call. The CDR3 runs to 13 residues. The ends were cut back, 0 bases at V and 6 bases at J, with 11 bases in the middle. Germline CDR1 is DFQATT and CDR2 is SNEGSKA (reference sequence). Here the CDR3 reads CSARDSPDAEAFF. The CDR3 DNA reads TGCAGTGCTAGAGACAGCCCTGACGCTGAAGCTTTCTTT.

The CDR3 DNA sequence: TGTGCCAGCAGTCCAGGGACTAGCGGGGGAGGGAACATTCAGTACTTC. It encodes CASSPGTSGGGNIQYF. The rearrangement links TRBV28 to TRBJ2-4; 14 positions match TRBD2. CDR1 MDHEN and CDR2 SYDVKM come from the germline V gene. V shed 5 bases and J 7 bases; nucleotides not matched to a gene: 7. The CDR3 is made up of 16 amino acids.

The chain couples TRBV2 to TRBJ2-1; TRBD1 matches 8 bases. J was trimmed by 3 bases and V by 0 bases; bases with no gene match: 13. Germline V gene lookup returns CDR1 SNHLY and CDR2 FYNNEI. The CDR3 covers 19 residues. Written as DNA, the CDR3 is TGTGCCAGCAGTGAAGCCGGATTACGGACAGGGAATAACTACAATGAGCAGTTCTTC. It encodes CASSEAGLRTGNNYNEQFF.

The genes are TRBV6-5 and TRBJ1-5, with TRBD1 identical over 7 bases. The CDR3 runs to 14 residues. The V gene's germline CDR1 is MNHEY and CDR2 SVGAGI. The junction had 1 base not matched to a gene; V was cut back by 2 bases and J by 3 bases. For the CDR3, the DNA is TGTGCCAGCAGTTACGGGACAGACAATCAGCCCCAGCATTTT. As protein: CASSYGTDNQPQHF.

The CDR3 nucleotides are TGTGCCAGCAGTCGCCCCGGGCAAGCGGGGGGCGAGCAGTACTTC. It is translated as CASSRPGQAGGEQYF. The chain is built from TRBV6-1 and TRBJ2-7, with 9 bases that match TRBD2. Germline CDR1 and CDR2: MNHNS and SASEGT. The ends lost 5 bases at V and 6 bases at J; junction bases unmatched: 11. The CDR3 consists of 15 residues.

The rearrangement joins TRBV10-3 to TRBJ1-1; D gene uncertain. This CDR3 comprises 14 residues. Trimming shortened V by 2 bases and J by 1 base, and 8 bases separated the two germline ends. The germline gives CDR1 ENHRY, CDR2 SYGVKD. This chain's CDR3 is CAISEVSWNTEAFF. DNA of the CDR3: TGTGCCATCAGTGAGGTTAGCTGGAACACTGAAGCTTTCTTT.

This chain joins TRBV7-2 and TRBJ1-1, with a possible D match to TRBD1 (5 bases). The germline gives CDR1 SGHTA, CDR2 FQGNSA. V lost 4 bases and J 2 bases, leaving 11 bases between the germline ends. The CDR3 extends over 14 amino acids. The CDR3 loop reads CASSSGTFNTEAFF. CDR3 sequence (DNA): TGTGCCAGCAGCTCCGGGACGTTTAACACTGAAGCTTTCTTT.